Described below is a single T cell receptor beta chain sequence and its context. These data come from a study of control samples from healthy donors and cancer patients. The CDR3 extends over 17 amino acids. Between the trimmed V and J ends, which lost 0 bases and 4 bases, there was a span of 19 bases. The germline V gene encodes CDR1 SGHRS and CDR2 YFSETQ. Clones were sequenced by immunoSEQ multiplex PCR, and TCRdb holds only the in-frame ones, with some missing. The sample records roughly 69,000 clones, over 75% being singletons. The sequence was collected from a woman in her fifties or sixties with head and neck cancer. Sequenced: PBMCs. The chain is built from TRBV5-1 and TRBJ1-2, with a possible D match to TRBD1 (5 bases). The chain's CDR3 is CASSLGGSVRAFYGYTF. The CDR3 DNA reads TGCGCCAGCAGCTTGGGGGGCAGCGTAAGGGCCTTCTATGGCTACACCTTC.